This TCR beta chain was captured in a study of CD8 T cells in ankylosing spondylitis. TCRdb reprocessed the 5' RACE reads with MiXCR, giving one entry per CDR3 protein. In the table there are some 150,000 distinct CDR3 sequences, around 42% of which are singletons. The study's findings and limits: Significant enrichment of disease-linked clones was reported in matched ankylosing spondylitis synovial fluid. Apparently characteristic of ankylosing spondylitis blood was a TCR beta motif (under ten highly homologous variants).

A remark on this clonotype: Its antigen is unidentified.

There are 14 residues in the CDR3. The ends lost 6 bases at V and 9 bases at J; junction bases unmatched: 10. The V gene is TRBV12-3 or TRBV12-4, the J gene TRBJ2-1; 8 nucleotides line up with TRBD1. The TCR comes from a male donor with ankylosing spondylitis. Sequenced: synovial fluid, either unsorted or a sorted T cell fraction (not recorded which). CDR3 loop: CASRGQGRVGEQFF. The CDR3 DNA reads TGTGCCAGCAGAGGACAGGGTAGGGTCGGTGAGCAGTTCTTC.